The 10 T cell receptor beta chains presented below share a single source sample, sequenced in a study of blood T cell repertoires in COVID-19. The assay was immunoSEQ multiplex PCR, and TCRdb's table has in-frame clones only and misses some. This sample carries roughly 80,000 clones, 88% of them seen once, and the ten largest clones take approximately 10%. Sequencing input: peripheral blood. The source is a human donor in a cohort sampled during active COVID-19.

CDR3 bases: TGTGCCAGCAGCTTCGATCAGGTCCGGGAGACCCAGTACTTC. It encodes CASSFDQVRETQYF. This rearrangement joins TRBV7-2 to TRBJ2-5; no clear D. Between the trimmed V and J ends, which lost 3 bases and 5 bases, there was a span of 13 bases. Germline V gene lookup returns CDR1 SGHTA and CDR2 FQGNSA. The CDR3 runs to 14 residues.

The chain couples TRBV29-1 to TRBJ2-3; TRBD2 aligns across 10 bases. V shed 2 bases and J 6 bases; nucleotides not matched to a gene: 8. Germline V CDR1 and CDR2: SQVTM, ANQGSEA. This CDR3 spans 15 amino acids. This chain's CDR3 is CSVELGAGGDDTQYF. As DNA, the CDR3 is TGCAGCGTTGAATTGGGAGCGGGAGGGGATGATACGCAGTATTTT.

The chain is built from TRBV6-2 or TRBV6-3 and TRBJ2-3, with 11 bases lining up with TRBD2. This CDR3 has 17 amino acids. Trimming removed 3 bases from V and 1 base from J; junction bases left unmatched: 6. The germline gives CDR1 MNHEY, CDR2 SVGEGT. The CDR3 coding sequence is TGTGCCAGCAGTTATCTAGCGGGGGGATGGGGCACAGATACGCAGTATTTT. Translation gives CASSYLAGGWGTDTQYF.

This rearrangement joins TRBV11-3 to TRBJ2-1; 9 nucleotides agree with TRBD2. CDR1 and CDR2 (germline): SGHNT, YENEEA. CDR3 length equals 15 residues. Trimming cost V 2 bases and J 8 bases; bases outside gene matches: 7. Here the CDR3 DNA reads TGTGCCAGCAGCTTAATGGCGGGAGGGCGCGATGAGCAGTTCTTC. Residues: CASSLMAGGRDEQFF.

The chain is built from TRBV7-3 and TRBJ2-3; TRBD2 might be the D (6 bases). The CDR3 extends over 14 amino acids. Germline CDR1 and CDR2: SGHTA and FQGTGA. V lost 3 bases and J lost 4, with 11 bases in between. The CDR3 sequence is CASSFGGTADTQYF. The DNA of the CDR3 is TGTGCCAGCAGCTTCGGGGGAACGGCAGATACGCAGTATTTT.

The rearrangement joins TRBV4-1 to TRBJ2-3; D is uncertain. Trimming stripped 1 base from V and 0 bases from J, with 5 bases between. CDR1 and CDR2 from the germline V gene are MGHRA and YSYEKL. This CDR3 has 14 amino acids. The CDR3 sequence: CASSQASSTDTQYF. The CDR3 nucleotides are TGCGCCAGCAGCCAAGCCTCTAGCACAGATACGCAGTATTTT.

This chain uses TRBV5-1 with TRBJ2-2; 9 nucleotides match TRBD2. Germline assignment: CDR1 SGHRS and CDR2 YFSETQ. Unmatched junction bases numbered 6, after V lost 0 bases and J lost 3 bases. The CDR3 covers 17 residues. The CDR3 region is CASSLAIAGAYTGELFF. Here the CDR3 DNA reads TGCGCCAGCAGCTTGGCCATAGCGGGGGCCTACACCGGGGAGCTGTTTTTT.

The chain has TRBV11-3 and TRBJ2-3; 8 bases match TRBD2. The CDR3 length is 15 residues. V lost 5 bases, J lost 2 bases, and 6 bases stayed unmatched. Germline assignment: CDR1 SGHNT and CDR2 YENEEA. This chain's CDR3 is CASSPGGRDTDTQYF. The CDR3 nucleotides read TGTGCCAGCAGCCCGGGGGGGAGGGACACAGATACGCAGTATTTT.

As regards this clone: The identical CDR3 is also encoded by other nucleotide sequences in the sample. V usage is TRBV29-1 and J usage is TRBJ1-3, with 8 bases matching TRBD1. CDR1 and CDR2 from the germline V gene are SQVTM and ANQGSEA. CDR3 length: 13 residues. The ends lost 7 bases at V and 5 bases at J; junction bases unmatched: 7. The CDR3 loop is CSGKTGGRNTIYF. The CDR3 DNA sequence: TGCAGCGGGAAAACAGGGGGGAGAAACACCATATATTTT.

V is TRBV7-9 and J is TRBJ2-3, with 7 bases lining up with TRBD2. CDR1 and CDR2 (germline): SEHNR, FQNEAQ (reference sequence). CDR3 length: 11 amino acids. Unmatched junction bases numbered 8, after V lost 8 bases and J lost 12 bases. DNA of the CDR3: TGTGCCAGCCCGGAGCGGGATTCTCAGTATTTT. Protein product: CASPERDSQYF.